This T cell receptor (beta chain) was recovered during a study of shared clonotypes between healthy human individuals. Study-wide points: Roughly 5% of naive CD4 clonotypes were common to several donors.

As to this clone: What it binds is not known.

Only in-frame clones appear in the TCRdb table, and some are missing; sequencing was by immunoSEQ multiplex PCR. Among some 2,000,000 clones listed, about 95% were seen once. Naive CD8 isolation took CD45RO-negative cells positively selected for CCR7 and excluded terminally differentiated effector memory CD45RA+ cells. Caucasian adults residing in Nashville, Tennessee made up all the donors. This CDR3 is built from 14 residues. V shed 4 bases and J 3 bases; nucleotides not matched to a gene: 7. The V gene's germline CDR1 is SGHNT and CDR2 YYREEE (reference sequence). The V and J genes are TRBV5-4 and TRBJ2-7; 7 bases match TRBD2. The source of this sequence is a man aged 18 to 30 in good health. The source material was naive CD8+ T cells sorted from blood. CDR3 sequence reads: CASSPTWGGYEQYF. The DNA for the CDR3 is TGTGCCAGCAGCCCGACCTGGGGGGGCTACGAGCAGTACTTC. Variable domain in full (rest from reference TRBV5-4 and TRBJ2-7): ETGVTQSPTHLIKTRGQQVTLRCSSQSGHNTVSWYQQALGQGPQFIFQYYREEENGRGNFPPRFSGLQFPNYSSELNVNALELDDSALYLCASSPTWGGYEQYFGPGTRLTVT.